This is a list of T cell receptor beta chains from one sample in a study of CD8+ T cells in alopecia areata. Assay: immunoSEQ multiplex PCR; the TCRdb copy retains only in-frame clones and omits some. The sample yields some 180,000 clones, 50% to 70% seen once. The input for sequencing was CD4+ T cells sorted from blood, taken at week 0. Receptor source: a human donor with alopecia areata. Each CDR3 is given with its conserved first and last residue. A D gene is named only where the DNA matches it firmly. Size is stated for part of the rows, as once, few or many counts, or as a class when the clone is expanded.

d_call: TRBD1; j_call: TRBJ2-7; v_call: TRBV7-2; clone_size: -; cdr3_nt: TGTGCCAGCAGCCCCGACAGGGGCTACTACGAGCAGTACTTC; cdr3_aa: CASSPDRGYYEQYF
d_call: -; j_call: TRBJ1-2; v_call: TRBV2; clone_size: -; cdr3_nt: TGTGCCAGCAGTGAAGCTGCAGGCCCCTATGGCTACACCTTC; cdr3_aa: CASSEAAGPYGYTF
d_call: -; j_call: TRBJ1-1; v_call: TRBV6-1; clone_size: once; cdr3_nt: TGTGCCAGCAGTGATTTGGGAGGGTTGGCTTTCTTT; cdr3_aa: CASSDLGGLAFF
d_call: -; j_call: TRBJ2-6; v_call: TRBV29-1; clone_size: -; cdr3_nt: TGCAGCGTTGAGGCTGGGGCCAACGTCCTGACTTTC; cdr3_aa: CSVEAGANVLTF
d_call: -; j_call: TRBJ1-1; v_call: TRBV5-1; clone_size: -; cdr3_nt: TGCGCCAGCAGCTTGGGGGGAAATGCGGACACTGAAGCTTTCTTT; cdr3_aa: CASSLGGNADTEAFF
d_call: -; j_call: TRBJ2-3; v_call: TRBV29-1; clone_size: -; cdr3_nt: TGCAGCGTTGAAGATCAGCTAGCTTTCACAGATACGCAGTATTTT; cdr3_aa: CSVEDQLAFTDTQYF
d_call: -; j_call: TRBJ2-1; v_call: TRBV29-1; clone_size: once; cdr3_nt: TGCAGCGGCGGGACCTCCAATGAGCAGTTCTTC; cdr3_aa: CSGGTSNEQFF
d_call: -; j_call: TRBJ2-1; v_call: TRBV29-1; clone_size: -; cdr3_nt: TGCAGCGTTGCAACTAGCCAAAATGAGCAGTTCTTC; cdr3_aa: CSVATSQNEQFF
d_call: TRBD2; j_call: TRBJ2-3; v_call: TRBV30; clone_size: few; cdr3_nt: TGTGCCTGGAGTAGGGGACTAGCGGGGGCCAAGGATACGCAGTATTTT; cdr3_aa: CAWSRGLAGAKDTQYF
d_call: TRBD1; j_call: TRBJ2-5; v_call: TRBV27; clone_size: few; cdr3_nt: TGTGCCAGCAGTTTATACCCAGGGGGAGTTAACCAAGAGACCCAGTACTTC; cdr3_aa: CASSLYPGGVNQETQYF
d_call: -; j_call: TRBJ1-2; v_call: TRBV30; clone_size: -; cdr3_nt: TGTGCCTGGGGACCCGGGACCGATGGCTACACCTTC; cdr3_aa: CAWGPGTDGYTF